The 12 T cell receptor beta chains below come from one sample, sequenced in a study of T cells after yellow fever vaccination. TCRdb re-analysed the 5' RACE reads in MiXCR, keeping a single row per CDR3 protein. Among over 200,000 distinct CDR3 sequences listed, approximately 6.8% were seen once. Sequenced material: CD4+ T cells sorted from PBMCs, taken on the day of the yellow fever booster vaccination. The source of these receptors is a young man who received the YFV17D yellow fever vaccine.

The chain uses TRBV20-1 and TRBJ2-5, with D perhaps given as TRBD1 or TRBD2 (6 bases each). This CDR3 contains 14 residues. V lost 5 bases to trimming and J lost 4 bases, with 17 bases between them. Per the germline V gene, CDR1 is DFQATT and CDR2 is SNEGSKA (reference sequence). The CDR3: CSALDRRGRETQYF. In DNA form, the CDR3 reads TGCAGTGCTTTAGACAGGAGGGGTAGAGAGACCCAGTACTTC.

This clonotype was observed at least ten times. This chain uses TRBV5-1 with TRBJ2-1; D may match TRBD1 or TRBD2 (5 bases each). This CDR3 is built from 15 residues. Germline V gives CDR1 SGHRS, CDR2 YFSETQ. V was clipped by 1 base and J by 3 bases, with 11 bases between them. This CDR3 is CASSLPGTDYNEQFF. CDR3 DNA sequence: TGCGCCAGCAGCTTGCCCGGGACCGACTACAATGAGCAGTTCTTC.

The V gene is TRBV11-2, the J gene TRBJ2-6; TRBD1 matches 8 bases. Unmatched junction bases numbered 10, after V lost 2 bases and J lost 4 bases. This CDR3 is built from 18 residues. Germline values: CDR1 SGHAT, CDR2 FQNNGV. CDR3 in DNA: TGTGCCAGCAGCTTAAACCTCAACAGGGGGGCCGGGGCCAACGTCCTGACTTTC. Its translation: CASSLNLNRGAGANVLTF.

This clonotype was counted many times. The chain joins TRBV3-1 to TRBJ1-6, with D tentatively TRBD1 (6 bases). The V gene lost 7 bases and the J gene lost 8 bases, with 15 bases spanning the gap. The CDR3 loop spans 14 amino acids. Germline V gene data show CDR1 as LGHDT and CDR2 as YNNKEL (reference sequence). The CDR3 loop is CASNLRGEDSPLHF. For the CDR3, the DNA is TGTGCCAGCAACCTCAGGGGTGAGGATTCACCCCTCCACTTT.

This chain connects TRBV30 to TRBJ1-2; D gene unclear. The CDR3 is made up of 13 amino acids. Per the germline V gene, CDR1 is GTSNPN and CDR2 is SVGIG (reference sequence). The V end lost 4 bases, the J end lost 8 bases, and 17 bases lay between the germline ends. The CDR3 region is CAWKVHPPNGYTF. The CDR3 region has the DNA TGTGCCTGGAAAGTACATCCCCCTAACGGCTACACCTTC. Together with reference TRBV30 and TRBJ1-2, the CDR3 gives the full variable domain: SQTIHQWPATLVQPVGSPLSLECTVEGTSNPNLYWYRQAAGRGLQLLFYSVGIGQISSEVPQNLSASRPQDRQFILSSKKLLLSDSGFYLCAWKVHPPNGYTFGSGTRLTVV.

The chain uses TRBV19 and TRBJ1-5; TRBD1 might be the D (5 bases). CDR1 LNHDA and CDR2 SQIVND come from the germline V gene (reference sequence). V was clipped by 0 bases and J by 7 bases, with 13 bases between them. The CDR3 totals 15 residues. The CDR3 protein is CASSIEPRGGQPQHF. CDR3 sequence (DNA): TGTGCCAGTAGTATAGAACCGAGGGGTGGACAGCCCCAGCATTTT.

This clonotype was observed many times. In DNA form, the CDR3 reads TGTGCCAGCAGCTTTAGGGGGGAGAGCACAGATACGCAGTATTTT. Translation gives CASSFRGESTDTQYF. The gene calls are TRBV7-3 and TRBJ2-3, with D perhaps being TRBD1 or TRBD2 (6 bases each). The CDR3 extends over 15 amino acids. Germline CDR1 is SGHTA and CDR2 is FQGTGA. V was clipped by 3 bases and J by 0 bases, with 10 bases between them.

The rearrangement joins TRBV15 to TRBJ1-1, with 10 bases identical to TRBD1. This CDR3 comprises 17 residues. Per the germline V gene, CDR1 is LNHNV and CDR2 is YYDKDF (reference sequence). V was pared by 9 bases and J by 1 base, with 14 bases of the junction left unmatched. CDR3 in amino acids: CATILTGGIAGNTEAFF. CDR3 DNA sequence: TGTGCCACGATCTTGACAGGGGGCATCGCGGGGAACACTGAAGCTTTCTTT.

Ten or more counts support this clonotype. This sequence joins TRBV2 and TRBJ2-5; 11 bases agree with TRBD2. The CDR3 length is 13 residues. V gave up 6 bases and J gave up 5 bases; unmatched junction bases: 2. CDR1 and CDR2 (germline): SNHLY, FYNNEI. The CDR3 protein is CASRWTSGETQYF. The CDR3 DNA reads TGTGCCAGCAGATGGACTAGCGGGGAGACCCAGTACTTC.

This clonotype was observed a few times. The rearrangement uses TRBV20-1 and TRBJ2-7, with 7 nucleotides matching TRBD2. Germline values: CDR1 DFQATT, CDR2 SNEGSKA (reference sequence). Losses at the gene ends were 6 bases for V and 6 bases for J; bases not matched to a gene: 8. The CDR3 spans 12 residues. The chain's CDR3 is CSAAGDPSEQYF. Here the CDR3 DNA reads TGCAGTGCCGCGGGAGACCCCTCCGAGCAGTACTTC.

The chain is built from TRBV7-2 and TRBJ1-3; D remains ambiguous. Trimming stripped 0 bases from V and 2 bases from J, with 14 bases between. From germline, CDR1 is SGHTA and CDR2 FQGNSA. The CDR3 covers 17 residues. CDR3 in DNA: TGTGCCAGCAGCTTAGCTTTCCCGGGCGTGACTGGAAACACCATATATTTT. It is translated as CASSLAFPGVTGNTIYF.

This chain links TRBV29-1 with TRBJ1-5, with a weak D call TRBD1 (5 bases). The V gene lost 6 bases and the J gene lost 0 bases, with 15 bases spanning the gap. The CDR3 sequence is 15 residues long. Germline CDR1 and CDR2: SQVTM and ANQGSEA. Here the CDR3 reads CSVAASGNSNQPQHF. CDR3 nucleotides: TGCAGCGTGGCCGCCTCAGGGAATAGCAATCAGCCCCAGCATTTT.